This T cell receptor (beta chain) was recovered during a study of chemoradiotherapy in HPV16-positive cancers. The wider study: Candidate HPV-specific clones and shared TCR motifs came from two HPV16-positive patients. Points from the study as a whole: Non-HPV-specific T cells did not expand in tumors during treatment, whereas candidate HPV-specific clones and E7-related motifs did. The functional HPV-specific definition rests on just a couple of HPV16-positive patients.

The repertoire was sequenced with immunoSEQ multiplex PCR; TCRdb's copy has only in-frame clones and lacks some. The sample lists about 1,800 clones, roughly 77% occurring once. Notes on this clone: Its target is not known.

The sequencing here drew on tumor tissue, taken from a patient who underwent chemoradiotherapy. This sequence originates from a human donor with HPV-associated anogenital cancer.

CDR3: CASSLGPSQYF. As DNA, the CDR3 is TGTGCCAGCAGCTTAGGCCCGTCCCAGTACTTC. The rearrangement joins TRBV13 to TRBJ2-5, with D unresolved. Trimming took 0 bases from V and 9 from J, leaving 5 bases between them. The CDR3 totals 11 residues. Germline CDR1 PRHDT, CDR2 FYEKMQ (reference sequence).